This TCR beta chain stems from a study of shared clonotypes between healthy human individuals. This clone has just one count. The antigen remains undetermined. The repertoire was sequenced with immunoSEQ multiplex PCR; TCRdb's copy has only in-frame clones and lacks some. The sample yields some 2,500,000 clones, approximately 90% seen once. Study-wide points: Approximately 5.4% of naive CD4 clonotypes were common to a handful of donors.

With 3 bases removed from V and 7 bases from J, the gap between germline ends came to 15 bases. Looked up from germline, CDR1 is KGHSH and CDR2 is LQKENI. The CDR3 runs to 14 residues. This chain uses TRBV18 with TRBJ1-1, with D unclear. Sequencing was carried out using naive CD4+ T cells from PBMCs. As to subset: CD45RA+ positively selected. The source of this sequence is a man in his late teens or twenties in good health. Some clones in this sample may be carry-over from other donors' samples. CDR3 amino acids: CASSPPMATYEAFF. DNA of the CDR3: TGTGCCAGCTCACCGCCGATGGCAACCTATGAAGCTTTCTTT.